These 27 T cell receptor beta chains originate from one sample sequenced in a study of a mutant IDH1 vaccine in newly diagnosed glioma. The time point is: week 47, end of study. A single vaccine dose contained 300 ug of mutant IDH1 20-mer peptide, and topical imiquimod was used with it. These TCRs' antigens remain unknown. The data were produced by immunoSEQ multiplex PCR, yet TCRdb's version contains in-frame clones alone and is incomplete. The data contain approximately 50,000 clones, roughly four fifths of them singletons. The starting material was PBMCs, obtained from a glioma patient whose treatment included an IDH1 peptide vaccine. These receptors were collected from a woman aged 45-59 years with glioma.

This chain links TRBV6-1 with TRBJ1-6; no clear D gene. CDR3 length: 13 residues. CDR1 and CDR2 from the germline V gene are MNHNS and SASEGT. The V end lost 2 bases, the J end lost 11 bases, and 10 bases lay between the germline ends. Written as DNA, the CDR3 is TGTGCCAGCAGTGAATCCCGCGAGCCACCCCTCCACTTT. Protein product: CASSESREPPLHF.

The rearrangement uses TRBV7-8 and TRBJ1-1, with D possibly matching TRBD1 (5 bases). V lost 5 bases, J lost 1 base, and 11 bases lay in between. The germline V gene has CDR1 SGHVS and CDR2 FQNEAQ. CDR3 length equals 14 residues. The CDR3 region has the DNA TGTGCCAGCAGCCCTGAGGGGACGAACACTGAAGCTTTCTTT. Its protein product is CASSPEGTNTEAFF.

V usage is TRBV30 and J usage is TRBJ1-4; D remains unclear. V was cut by 2 bases and J by 1 base, with 8 bases left in between. The germline V gene has CDR1 GTSNPN and CDR2 SVGIG (reference sequence). The CDR3 length is 14 residues. CDR3 in amino acids: CAWSRGGTNEKLFF. CDR3 DNA sequence: TGTGCCTGGAGTAGAGGAGGAACTAATGAAAAACTGTTTTTT. Full variable domain (remainder filled in from reference TRBV30 and TRBJ1-4): SQTIHQWPATLVQPVGSPLSLECTVEGTSNPNLYWYRQAAGRGLQLLFYSVGIGQISSEVPQNLSASRPQDRQFILSSKKLLLSDSGFYLCAWSRGGTNEKLFFGSGTQLSVL.

This CDR3 reads CASSRIGELFF. The DNA of the CDR3 is TGTGCCAGCAGCCGTATAGGGGAGCTGTTTTTT. The chain joins TRBV7-2 to TRBJ2-2; no clear D. The length of the CDR3 is 11 residues. Trimming cost V 5 bases and J 8 bases, with 6 bases left between them. The germline CDR1 and CDR2 sequences are SGHTA and FQGNSA.

This clone occurred a few times. The chain combines TRBV6-6 with TRBJ1-2, with 11 bases matching TRBD1. CDR1 and CDR2 from the germline V gene are MNHNY and SVGAGI (reference sequence). The CDR3 covers 14 residues. The V and J ends lost 6 bases and 4 bases, in that order; junction bases with no gene match: 4. CDR3 in DNA: TGTGCCAGCAGGGACAGGGGGCAAGTCTATGGCTACACCTTC. This sequence encodes CASRDRGQVYGYTF.

A remark on this clone: Mismatch with germline at one junction end may stem from a read error. The V gene is TRBV6-6, the J gene TRBJ1-1; D may be TRBD1 (5 bases). Germline CDR1 is MNHNY and CDR2 is SVGAGI (reference sequence). This CDR3 has 16 amino acids. CDR3 residues: CASSSQWAGLNTEAFF. The DNA of the CDR3 is TGTGCCAGCAGTTCCCAATGGGCAGGGTTGAATACTGAAGCTTTCTTT.

The V gene is TRBV27, the J gene TRBJ2-7; 14 bases fit TRBD2. Germline assignment: CDR1 MNHEY and CDR2 SMNVEV (reference sequence). The ends lost 6 bases at V and 0 bases at J; junction bases unmatched: 10. The length of the CDR3 is 18 residues. The CDR3 region is CASSNQGLAGDPSYEQYF. CDR3 sequence (DNA): TGTGCCAGCAGCAACCAGGGACTAGCGGGGGACCCCTCCTACGAGCAGTACTTC.

CDR3 region: CASSFYGTGVREQYF. The CDR3 DNA sequence: TGTGCCAGCAGCTTTTACGGGACAGGGGTTCGGGAGCAGTACTTC. The chain has TRBV5-5 and TRBJ2-7; 10 bases align to TRBD1. The CDR3 loop spans 15 amino acids. V lost 2 bases to trimming and J lost 7 bases; unmatched junction nucleotides: 9. CDR1 is SGHKS, CDR2 YYEKEE, per germline (reference sequence). Drawing the rest from reference TRBV5-5 and TRBJ2-7, the complete variable domain is DAGVTQSPTHLIKTRGQQVTLRCSPISGHKSVSWYQQVLGQGPQFIFQYYEKEERGRGNFPDRFSARQFPNYSSELNVNALLLGDSALYLCASSFYGTGVREQYFGPGTRLTVT.

The J gene is TRBJ1-1, the V gene TRBV19; 8 bases align to TRBD1. V shed 6 bases, J shed 5 bases, and the junction held 2 bases outside the gene matches. The CDR3 length is 12 residues. Germline lookup yields CDR1 LNHDA and CDR2 SQIVND (reference sequence). The CDR3 nucleotides are TGTGCCAGTAGGGACAGGGAAACTGAAGCTTTCTTT. Residues: CASRDRETEAFF. Filled out from reference TRBV19 and TRBJ1-1, the complete variable domain reads DGGITQSPKYLFRKEGQNVTLSCEQNLNHDAMYWYRQDPGQGLRLIYYSQIVNDFQKGDIAEGYSVSREKKESFPLTVTSAQKNPTAFYLCASRDRETEAFFGQGTRLTVV.

The V and J genes are TRBV28 and TRBJ1-4; D may be TRBD1 (6 bases). Germline loops: CDR1 MDHEN, CDR2 SYDVKM. This CDR3 contains 14 residues. V lost 6 bases, J lost 3 bases, and 11 bases lay in between. CDR3 region: CASSSGTSNEKLFF. The CDR3 DNA sequence: TGTGCCAGCAGCTCCGGGACATCTAATGAAAAACTGTTTTTT.

This clone was seen a few times. The chain uses TRBV9 and TRBJ2-7, with a possible D match to TRBD2 (6 bases). V shed 3 bases and J shed 5 bases, with 6 bases lying between them. Germline V gene sequence: CDR1 SGDLS, CDR2 YYNGEE. This CDR3 is built from 11 residues. This CDR3 reads CASSGRDEQYF. The DNA of the CDR3 is TGTGCCAGCAGCGGGAGGGACGAGCAGTACTTC.

This clone was detected only once. The genes are TRBV15 and TRBJ2-1, with TRBD2 matching over 7 bases. J was trimmed by 7 bases and V by 0 bases; bases with no gene match: 6. Germline assignment: CDR1 LNHNV and CDR2 YYDKDF (reference sequence). This CDR3 is 15 amino acids long. The chain's CDR3 is CATSREGGGRNEQFF. The DNA for the CDR3 is TGTGCCACCAGCAGAGAGGGCGGGGGAAGGAATGAGCAGTTCTTC.

The chain joins TRBV15 to TRBJ2-6; possible D gene TRBD2, 5 bases. The germline gives CDR1 LNHNV, CDR2 YYDKDF (reference sequence). This CDR3 contains 16 residues. Trimming removed 0 bases at V and 1 base at J, with 7 bases between. The CDR3 here is CATSRDGESGANVLTF. Here the CDR3 DNA reads TGTGCCACCAGCAGAGACGGGGAGTCTGGGGCCAACGTCCTGACTTTC.

The V and J genes are TRBV5-6 and TRBJ2-7, with unresolved D. Germline V gene data show CDR1 as SGHDT and CDR2 as YYEEEE. CDR3 length: 13 residues. V was trimmed by 0 bases and J by 5 bases, leaving 9 bases between them. Here the CDR3 reads CASSLDGNHEQYF. The CDR3 region has the DNA TGTGCCAGCAGCTTGGATGGTAACCACGAGCAGTACTTC.

This clone was counted once. The CDR3 is CSAWTGLQETQYF. The CDR3 bases are TGCAGCGCATGGACAGGCCTCCAAGAGACCCAGTACTTC. The V call is TRBV29-1, the J call TRBJ2-5; TRBD1 matches 7 bases. The CDR3 totals 13 residues. Germline V gene lookup returns CDR1 SQVTM and CDR2 ANQGSEA. V dropped 7 bases and J dropped 1; count of bases not matched to a gene: 6. Full variable domain (missing parts from reference TRBV29-1 and TRBJ2-5): SAVISQKPSRDICQRGTSLTIQCQVDSQVTMMFWYRQQPGQSLTLIATANQGSEATYESGFVIDKFPISRPNLTFSTLTVSNMSPEDSSIYLCSAWTGLQETQYFGPGTRLLVL.

The chain uses TRBV5-1 and TRBJ2-4; D perhaps matches TRBD2 (11 bases). Germline values: CDR1 SGHRS, CDR2 YFSETQ. Trimming took 2 bases from V and 9 from J, leaving 27 bases between them. The CDR3 has 18 residues. The CDR3, as DNA: TGCGCCAGCAGCTTTATAGCGGGAGGGGACAGGGGTGATAGCATTCAGTACTTC. This gives the protein CASSFIAGGDRGDSIQYF.

In its sample, this clone was seen once. The V and J genes are TRBV7-2 and TRBJ2-1; no clear D. Germline-derived CDR1 and CDR2 are SGHTA and FQGNSA. V was clipped by 1 base and J by 3 bases, with 7 bases between them. There are 14 residues in the CDR3. The CDR3 bases are TGTGCCAGCAGCTTAGGAAGACACTACAATGAGCAGTTCTTC. Its protein product is CASSLGRHYNEQFF.

This clone was seen once. The chain uses TRBV5-5 and TRBJ1-2; D may be TRBD1 (5 bases). Germline values: CDR1 SGHKS, CDR2 YYEKEE (reference sequence). The CDR3 consists of 15 residues. The germline V and J ends were trimmed by 2 bases and 6 bases, with 17 bases remaining between them. CDR3 residues: CASSFFGGESDGYTF. Here the CDR3 DNA reads TGTGCCAGCAGCTTTTTTGGGGGGGAATCTGATGGCTACACCTTC.

The genes are TRBV11-1 and TRBJ1-5, with TRBD1 as a possible D gene (5 bases). CDR1 SGHAT and CDR2 FQDESV come from the germline V gene (reference sequence). V was shortened by 5 bases and J by 3 bases, with 8 bases between the two germline ends. The CDR3 runs to 13 residues. Here the CDR3 DNA reads TGTGCCAGCAGCATGGACAACAATCAGCCCCAGCATTTT. As protein: CASSMDNNQPQHF.

The chain is built from TRBV6-1 and TRBJ2-7; 7 bases line up with TRBD1. The germline V gene has CDR1 MNHNS and CDR2 SASEGT. This CDR3 region has 14 residues. With 4 bases clipped from V and 2 bases from J, the junction kept 5 bases outside the gene matches. This chain's CDR3 is CASSGDRAAYEQYF. The CDR3, as DNA: TGTGCCAGCAGTGGAGACAGGGCGGCCTACGAGCAGTACTTC.

The rearrangement uses TRBV5-1 and TRBJ2-1; TRBD2 might be the D (6 bases). In germline, CDR1 is SGHRS, CDR2 YFSETQ. CDR3 length equals 14 residues. The germline V and J ends were trimmed by 4 bases and 6 bases, with 14 bases remaining between them. The DNA for the CDR3 is TGCGCCAGCAGCGCGGGGCCTACTGGCAATGAGCAGTTCTTC. Translating it yields CASSAGPTGNEQFF.

This clone occurred once. V is TRBV18 and J is TRBJ1-5; D gene unclear. Germline V gives CDR1 KGHSH, CDR2 LQKENI. V lost 5 bases to trimming and J lost 0 bases, with 8 bases between them. This CDR3 comprises 14 residues. The CDR3 sequence is CASSSDGSNQPQHF. The DNA for the CDR3 is TGTGCCAGCTCATCGGACGGTAGCAATCAGCCCCAGCATTTT.

This chain links TRBV27 with TRBJ1-2, with TRBD1 matching 9 bases. The CDR3 is 14 amino acids. CDR1 MNHEY and CDR2 SMNVEV come from the germline V gene (reference sequence). The junction had 5 bases not matched to a gene; V was cut back by 5 bases and J by 4 bases. DNA for the CDR3: TGTGCCAGCAGTCCGGGACAGGGTGGCTATGGCTACACCTTC. This translates into CASSPGQGGYGYTF.

The DNA of the CDR3 is TGTGCCAGCAGTGAATCAGGGTCGGATCAGCCCCAGCATTTT. Translated: CASSESGSDQPQHF. The gene calls are TRBV25-1 and TRBJ1-5; TRBD1 might be the D (5 bases). V was trimmed by 1 base and J by 5 bases, leaving 9 bases between them. The CDR3 length is 14 residues. Germline CDR1 reads MGHDK; CDR2 reads SYGVNS.

The V gene is TRBV11-2, the J gene TRBJ2-7; D may be TRBD2 (6 bases). Germline CDR1 is SGHAT and CDR2 is FQNNGV. There are 13 residues in the CDR3. Trimming removed 0 bases at V and 9 bases at J, with 12 bases between. The CDR3 nucleotides are TGTGCCAGCAGCTTAGATCCGGAGGGAGGGCAGTACTTC. Translating gives CASSLDPEGGQYF.

The V gene is TRBV7-9, the J gene TRBJ1-2, with D unresolved. The germline V and J ends were trimmed by 4 bases and 7 bases, with 13 bases remaining between them. The germline V gene has CDR1 SEHNR and CDR2 FQNEAQ (reference sequence). The CDR3 covers 13 residues. The CDR3 DNA follows: TGTGCCAGCAGCTCCGAGACGACCGGTGGCTACACCTTC. It translates to CASSSETTGGYTF. Full variable domain (outside the CDR3, taken from reference TRBV7-9 and TRBJ1-2): DTGVSQNPRHKITKRGQNVTFRCDPISEHNRLYWYRQTLGQGPEFLTYFQNEAQLEKSRLLSDRFSAERPKGSFSTLEIQRTEQGDSAMYLCASSSETTGGYTFGSGTRLTVV.

The rearrangement joins TRBV19 to TRBJ1-1; D may be TRBD1 (5 bases). In germline, CDR1 is LNHDA, CDR2 SQIVND (reference sequence). V was cut by 3 bases and J by 7 bases, with 15 bases left in between. The CDR3 covers 14 residues. CDR3 sequence reads: CASSMGWGINEAFF. The DNA of the CDR3 is TGTGCCAGTAGTATGGGGTGGGGGATAAATGAAGCTTTCTTT. Using reference TRBV19 and TRBJ1-1 for the parts outside the CDR3, the full variable domain is DGGITQSPKYLFRKEGQNVTLSCEQNLNHDAMYWYRQDPGQGLRLIYYSQIVNDFQKGDIAEGYSVSREKKESFPLTVTSAQKNPTAFYLCASSMGWGINEAFFGQGTRLTVV.